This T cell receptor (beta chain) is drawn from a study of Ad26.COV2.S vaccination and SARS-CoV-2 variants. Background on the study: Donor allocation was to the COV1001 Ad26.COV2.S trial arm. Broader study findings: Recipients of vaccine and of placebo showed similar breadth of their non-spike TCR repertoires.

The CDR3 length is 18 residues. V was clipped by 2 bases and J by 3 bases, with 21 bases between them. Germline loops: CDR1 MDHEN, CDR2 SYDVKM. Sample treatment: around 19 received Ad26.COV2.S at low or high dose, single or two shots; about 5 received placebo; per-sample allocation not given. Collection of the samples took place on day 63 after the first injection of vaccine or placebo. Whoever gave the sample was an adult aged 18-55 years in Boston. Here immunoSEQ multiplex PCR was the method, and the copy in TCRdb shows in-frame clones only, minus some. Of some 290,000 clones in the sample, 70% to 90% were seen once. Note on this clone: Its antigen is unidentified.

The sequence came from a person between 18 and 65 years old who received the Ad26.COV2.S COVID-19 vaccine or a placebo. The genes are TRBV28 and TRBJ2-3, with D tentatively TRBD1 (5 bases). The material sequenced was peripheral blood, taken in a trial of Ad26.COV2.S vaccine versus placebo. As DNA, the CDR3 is TGTGCCAGCAGTTTAAGGGCCCCCGGCAGGGCCGGTACAGATACGCAGTATTTT. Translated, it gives CASSLRAPGRAGTDTQYF. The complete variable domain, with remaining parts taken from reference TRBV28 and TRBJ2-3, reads DVKVTQSSRYLVKRTGEKVFLECVQDMDHENMFWYRQDPGLGLRLIYFSYDVKMKEKGDIPEGYSVSREKKERFSLILESASTNQTSMYLCASSLRAPGRAGTDTQYFGPGTRLTVL.